The clone carrying this T cell receptor (beta chain) was counted once. The entry originates in a study of blood T cell repertoires in COVID-19. The wider study: Researchers got acute and convalescent COVID-19 samples from the United States, Italy and Spain.

Germline trimming cut 1 base from V and 7 bases from J; bases unmatched to any gene: 1. Germline values: CDR1 GTSNPN, CDR2 SVGIG (reference sequence). CDR3 length equals 14 residues. Libraries were prepared by immunoSEQ multiplex PCR; TCRdb keeps only in-frame clonotypes and omits some of them. This table holds 85,000 to 130,000 clones, roughly four fifths found once. Sequencing input: peripheral blood. The TCR originated in a man aged 60 to 69 with acute or convalescent COVID-19. The chain uses TRBV30 and TRBJ1-6; 10 bases line up with TRBD1. The CDR3 reads CAWSGGQGNSPLHF. The CDR3 nucleotides read TGTGCCTGGAGTGGGGGACAGGGGAATTCACCCCTCCACTTT.